This T cell receptor (beta chain) derives from a study of T cell responses to AZD1222 COVID-19 vaccine. Findings of the study overall: Of the AZD1222 recipients, only five to seven were seropositive at baseline. Donor demographics were predominantly white British with a female majority; clonal diversity may be underestimated.

As regards this clone: Its specificity is unknown.

The table came from immunoSEQ multiplex PCR; TCRdb's copy has only in-frame clones and leaves some out. Altogether roughly 30,000 clones are present, around three quarters being singletons, with the ten largest covering about 4.7%. In germline, CDR1 is SGHDN, CDR2 FVKESK. This CDR3 is 13 amino acids long. Trimming stripped 7 bases from V and 7 bases from J, with 16 bases between. The study pooled second doses at about 4 or about 12 weeks. This receptor was taken from an adult who received the AZD1222 COVID-19 vaccine. V usage is TRBV14 and J usage is TRBJ2-5, with D maybe TRBD1 (5 bases). The input for sequencing was peripheral blood, taken 28 days after the second AZD1222 dose. The CDR3 reads CASNDLIGVTQYF. The CDR3 DNA reads TGTGCCAGCAATGACTTAATAGGGGTGACCCAGTACTTC.